This T cell receptor (beta chain) originates from a study of blood T cell repertoires in COVID-19. Study summary: In each case, the material was cDNA or gDNA derived from T cells, B-cell-depleted T cells, or PBMCs.

Clones were sequenced by immunoSEQ multiplex PCR, and TCRdb holds only the in-frame ones, with some missing. The table shows about 250,000 clones, with around 85% occurring only once. CDR3 length equals 12 residues. The V and J ends lost 5 bases and 5 bases respectively, with 9 bases between them. The receptor was derived from a man aged 80 or over with acute or convalescent COVID-19. The sample taken for sequencing was peripheral blood. This chain connects TRBV12-3 or TRBV12-4 to TRBJ2-5; D unclear. CDR3 sequence: CASSPLSETQYF. CDR3 bases: TGTGCCAGCAGTCCTCTTTCTGAGACCCAGTACTTC.